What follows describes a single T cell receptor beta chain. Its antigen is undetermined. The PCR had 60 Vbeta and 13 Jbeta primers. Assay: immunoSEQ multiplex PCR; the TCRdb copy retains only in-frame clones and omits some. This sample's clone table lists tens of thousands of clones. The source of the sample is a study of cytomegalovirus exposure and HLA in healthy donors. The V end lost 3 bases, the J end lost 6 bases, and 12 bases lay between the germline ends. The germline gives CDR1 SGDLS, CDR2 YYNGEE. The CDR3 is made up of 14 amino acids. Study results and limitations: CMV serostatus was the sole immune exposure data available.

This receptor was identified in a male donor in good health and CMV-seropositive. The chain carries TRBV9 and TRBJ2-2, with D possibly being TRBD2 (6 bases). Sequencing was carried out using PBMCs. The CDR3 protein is CASSATSWSGELFF. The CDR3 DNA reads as TGTGCCAGCAGCGCGACTAGTTGGTCCGGGGAGCTGTTTTTT.